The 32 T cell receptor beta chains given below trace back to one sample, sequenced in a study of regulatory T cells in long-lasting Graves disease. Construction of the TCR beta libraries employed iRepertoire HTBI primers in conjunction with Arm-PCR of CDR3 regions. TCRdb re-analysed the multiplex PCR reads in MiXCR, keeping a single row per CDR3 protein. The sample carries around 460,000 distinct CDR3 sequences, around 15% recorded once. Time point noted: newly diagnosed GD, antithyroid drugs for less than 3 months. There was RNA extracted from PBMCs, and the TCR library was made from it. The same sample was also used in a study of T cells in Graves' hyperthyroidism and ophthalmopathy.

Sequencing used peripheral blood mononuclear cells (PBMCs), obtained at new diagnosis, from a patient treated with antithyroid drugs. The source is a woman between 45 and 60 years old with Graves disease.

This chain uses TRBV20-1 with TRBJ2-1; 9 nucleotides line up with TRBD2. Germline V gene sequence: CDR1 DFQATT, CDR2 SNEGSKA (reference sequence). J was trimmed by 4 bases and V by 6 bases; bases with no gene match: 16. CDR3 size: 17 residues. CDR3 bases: TGCAGTGCCACCCCGGTGGCTAGCGGGGAGCTGTACAATGAGCAGTTCTTC. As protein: CSATPVASGELYNEQFF.

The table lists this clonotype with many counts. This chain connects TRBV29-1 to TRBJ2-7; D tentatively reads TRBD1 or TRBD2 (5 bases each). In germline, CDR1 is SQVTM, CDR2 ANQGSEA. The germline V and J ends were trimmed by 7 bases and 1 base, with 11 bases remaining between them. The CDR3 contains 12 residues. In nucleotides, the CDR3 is TGCAGCGCCGAGGGGCTTTCCTACGAGCAGTACTTC. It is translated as CSAEGLSYEQYF.

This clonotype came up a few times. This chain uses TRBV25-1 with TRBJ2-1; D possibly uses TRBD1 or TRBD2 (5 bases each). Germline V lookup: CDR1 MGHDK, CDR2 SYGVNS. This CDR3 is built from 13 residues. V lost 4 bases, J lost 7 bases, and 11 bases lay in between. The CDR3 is CASSAPGPNEQFF. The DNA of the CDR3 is TGTGCCAGCAGTGCTCCGGGACCTAATGAGCAGTTCTTC.

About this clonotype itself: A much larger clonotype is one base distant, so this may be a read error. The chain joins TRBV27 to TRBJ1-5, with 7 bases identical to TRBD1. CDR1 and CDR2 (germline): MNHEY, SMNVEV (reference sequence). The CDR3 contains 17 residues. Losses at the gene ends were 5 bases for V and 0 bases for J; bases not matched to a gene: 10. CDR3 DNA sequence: TGTGCCAGCAGTGAGTTCAGGGGGAGCGTTAGCAATCAGCCCCAGCATTTT. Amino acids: CASSEFRGSVSNQPQHF.

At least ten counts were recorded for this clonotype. CDR3 in amino acids: CASPGLAGVGSYNEQFF. The CDR3 DNA reads TGCGCCAGCCCGGGACTAGCGGGGGTTGGCTCCTACAATGAGCAGTTCTTC. The chain is built from TRBV10-1 and TRBJ2-1, with TRBD2 identical over 14 bases. Unmatched junction bases numbered 6, after V lost 8 bases and J lost 0 bases. This CDR3 has 17 residues. Germline CDR1 WNHNN, CDR2 SYGVQD (reference sequence).

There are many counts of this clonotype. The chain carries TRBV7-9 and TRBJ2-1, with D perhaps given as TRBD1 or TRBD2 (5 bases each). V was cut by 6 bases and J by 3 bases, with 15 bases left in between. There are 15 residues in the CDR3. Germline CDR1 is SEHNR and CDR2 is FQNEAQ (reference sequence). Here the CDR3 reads CASRVGAGFYNEQFF. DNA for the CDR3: TGTGCCAGCAGAGTCGGGGCAGGGTTCTACAATGAGCAGTTCTTC.

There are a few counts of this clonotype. The CDR3 DNA follows: TGTGCCAGCAGCGCGACAGGGCCGAACACTGAAGCTTTCTTT. Its translation: CASSATGPNTEAFF. J is TRBJ1-1 and V is TRBV3-1; 7 bases are a match to TRBD1. V dropped 5 bases and J dropped 1; count of bases not matched to a gene: 4. The germline V gene has CDR1 LGHDT and CDR2 YNNKEL (reference sequence). The CDR3 sequence is 14 residues long.

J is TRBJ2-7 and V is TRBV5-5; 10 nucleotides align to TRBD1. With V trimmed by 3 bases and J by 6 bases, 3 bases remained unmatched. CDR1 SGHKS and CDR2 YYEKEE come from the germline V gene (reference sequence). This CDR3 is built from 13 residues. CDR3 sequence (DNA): TGTGCCAGCAGCTCCTGGGACAGGGGCGAGCAGTACTTC. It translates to CASSSWDRGEQYF. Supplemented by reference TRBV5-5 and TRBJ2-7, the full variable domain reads DAGVTQSPTHLIKTRGQQVTLRCSPISGHKSVSWYQQVLGQGPQFIFQYYEKEERGRGNFPDRFSARQFPNYSSELNVNALLLGDSALYLCASSSWDRGEQYFGPGTRLTVT.

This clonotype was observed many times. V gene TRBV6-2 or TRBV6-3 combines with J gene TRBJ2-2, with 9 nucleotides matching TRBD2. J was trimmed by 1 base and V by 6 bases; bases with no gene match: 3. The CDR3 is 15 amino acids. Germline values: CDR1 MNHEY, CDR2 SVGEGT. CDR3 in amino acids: CASRASGVNTGELFF. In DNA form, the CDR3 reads TGTGCCAGCAGAGCTAGCGGGGTGAACACCGGGGAGCTGTTTTTT.

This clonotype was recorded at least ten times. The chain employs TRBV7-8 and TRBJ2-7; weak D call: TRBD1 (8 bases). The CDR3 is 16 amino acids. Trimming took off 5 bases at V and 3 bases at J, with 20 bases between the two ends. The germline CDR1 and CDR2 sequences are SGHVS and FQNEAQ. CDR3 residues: CASSQESGTGIYEQYF. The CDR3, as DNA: TGTGCCAGCAGCCAAGAAAGCGGGACAGGAATCTACGAGCAGTACTTC.

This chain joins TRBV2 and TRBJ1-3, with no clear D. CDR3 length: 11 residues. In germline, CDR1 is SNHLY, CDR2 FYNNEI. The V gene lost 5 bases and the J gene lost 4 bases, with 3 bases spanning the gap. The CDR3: CASSTGNTIYF. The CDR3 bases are TGTGCCAGCAGTACGGGAAACACCATATATTTT.

CDR3 residues: CASSVGRSLLGNTEAFF. The CDR3 bases are TGTGCCAGCAGCGTAGGTAGGAGTTTATTGGGGAACACTGAAGCTTTCTTT. The V gene is TRBV9, the J gene TRBJ1-1, with unresolved D. V gave up 0 bases and J gave up 1 base, with 16 bases separating them. The CDR3 sequence is 17 residues long. Germline CDR1 reads SGDLS; CDR2 reads YYNGEE.

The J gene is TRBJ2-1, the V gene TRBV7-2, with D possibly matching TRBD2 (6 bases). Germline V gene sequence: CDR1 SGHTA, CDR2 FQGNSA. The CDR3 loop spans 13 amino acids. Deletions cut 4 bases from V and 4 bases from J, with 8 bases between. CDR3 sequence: CASSYGGYNEQFF. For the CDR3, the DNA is TGTGCCAGCAGCTACGGGGGATACAATGAGCAGTTCTTC.

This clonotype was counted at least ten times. CDR3 coding DNA: TGTGCCAGCAGTTTGTTGCAGGACTATGGCTACACCTTC. Encoded protein: CASSLLQDYGYTF. The V gene is TRBV28, the J gene TRBJ1-2; no clear D. V was clipped by 3 bases and J by 3 bases, with 8 bases between them. CDR1 and CDR2 from the germline V gene are MDHEN and SYDVKM. This CDR3 contains 13 residues.

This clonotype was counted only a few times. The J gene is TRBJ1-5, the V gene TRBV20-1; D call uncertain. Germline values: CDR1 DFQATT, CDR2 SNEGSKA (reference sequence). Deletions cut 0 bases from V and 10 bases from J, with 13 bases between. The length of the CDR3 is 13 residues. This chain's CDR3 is CSARDRQLPPQHF. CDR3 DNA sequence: TGCAGTGCTAGAGATCGGCAGCTTCCCCCCCAGCATTTT.

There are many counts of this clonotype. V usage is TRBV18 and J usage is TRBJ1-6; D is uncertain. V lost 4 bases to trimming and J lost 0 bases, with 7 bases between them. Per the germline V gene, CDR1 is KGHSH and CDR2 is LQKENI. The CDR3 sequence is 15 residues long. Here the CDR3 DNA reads TGTGCCAGCTCACACAGCCACTCCTATAATTCACCCCTCCACTTT. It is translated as CASSHSHSYNSPLHF.

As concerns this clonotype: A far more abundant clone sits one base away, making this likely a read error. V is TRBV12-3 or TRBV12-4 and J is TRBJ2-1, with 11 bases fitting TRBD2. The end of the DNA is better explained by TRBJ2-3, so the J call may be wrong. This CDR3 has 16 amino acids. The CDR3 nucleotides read TGTGCCAGCAGACCTGCGACTAGCGGGACGATAGATACGCAGTATTTT. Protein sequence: CASRPATSGTIDTQYF.

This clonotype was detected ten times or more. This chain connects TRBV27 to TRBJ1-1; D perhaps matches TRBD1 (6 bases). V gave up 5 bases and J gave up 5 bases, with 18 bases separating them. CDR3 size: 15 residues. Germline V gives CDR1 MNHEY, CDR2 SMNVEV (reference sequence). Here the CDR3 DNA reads TGTGCCAGCAGTAAACTAGGGGGGCGAGGGACTGAAGCTTTCTTT. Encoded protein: CASSKLGGRGTEAFF.

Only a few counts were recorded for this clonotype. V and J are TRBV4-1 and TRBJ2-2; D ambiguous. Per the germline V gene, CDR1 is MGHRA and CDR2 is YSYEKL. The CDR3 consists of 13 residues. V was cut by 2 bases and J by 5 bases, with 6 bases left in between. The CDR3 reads CASSQLATGELFF. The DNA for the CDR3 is TGCGCCAGCAGCCAACTCGCAACCGGGGAGCTGTTTTTT.

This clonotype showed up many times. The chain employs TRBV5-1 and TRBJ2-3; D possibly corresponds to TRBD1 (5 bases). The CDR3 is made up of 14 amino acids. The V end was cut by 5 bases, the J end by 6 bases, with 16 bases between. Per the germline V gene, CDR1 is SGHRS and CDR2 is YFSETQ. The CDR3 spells CASRAWQGGDTQYF. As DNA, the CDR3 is TGCGCCAGCAGAGCTTGGCAGGGTGGTGATACGCAGTATTTT.

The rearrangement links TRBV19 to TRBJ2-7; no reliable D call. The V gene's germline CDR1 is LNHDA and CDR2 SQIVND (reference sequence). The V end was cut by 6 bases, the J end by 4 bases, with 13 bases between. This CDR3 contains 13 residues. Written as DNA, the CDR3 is TGTGCCAGTAGGCAGCACGCGGAGTACGAGCAGTACTTC. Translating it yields CASRQHAEYEQYF.

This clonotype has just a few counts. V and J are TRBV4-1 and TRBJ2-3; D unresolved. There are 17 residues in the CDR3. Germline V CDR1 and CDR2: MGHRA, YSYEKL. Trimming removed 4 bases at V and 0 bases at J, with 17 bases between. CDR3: CASSPIVYGLSTDTQYF. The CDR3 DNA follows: TGCGCCAGCAGCCCCATAGTTTATGGCCTTAGCACAGATACGCAGTATTTT.

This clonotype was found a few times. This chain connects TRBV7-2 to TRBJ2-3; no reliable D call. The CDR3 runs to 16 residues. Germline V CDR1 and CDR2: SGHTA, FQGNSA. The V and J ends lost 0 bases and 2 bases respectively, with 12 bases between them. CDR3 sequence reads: CASSLAASLNTDTQYF. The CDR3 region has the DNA TGTGCCAGCAGCTTAGCGGCTAGTCTCAACACAGATACGCAGTATTTT.

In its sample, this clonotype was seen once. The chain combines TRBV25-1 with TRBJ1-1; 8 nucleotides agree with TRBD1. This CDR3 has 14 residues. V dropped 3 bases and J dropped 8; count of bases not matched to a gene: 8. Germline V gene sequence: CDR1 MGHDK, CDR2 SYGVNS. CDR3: CASSDPGTGKEAFF. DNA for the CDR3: TGTGCCAGCAGTGATCCCGGGACAGGCAAAGAAGCTTTCTTT.

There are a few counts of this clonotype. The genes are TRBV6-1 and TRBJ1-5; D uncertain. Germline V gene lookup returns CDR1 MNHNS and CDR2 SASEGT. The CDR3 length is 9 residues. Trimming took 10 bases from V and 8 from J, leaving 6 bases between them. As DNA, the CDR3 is TGTGCCACGAGGGAGCCCCAGCATTTT. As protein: CATREPQHF.

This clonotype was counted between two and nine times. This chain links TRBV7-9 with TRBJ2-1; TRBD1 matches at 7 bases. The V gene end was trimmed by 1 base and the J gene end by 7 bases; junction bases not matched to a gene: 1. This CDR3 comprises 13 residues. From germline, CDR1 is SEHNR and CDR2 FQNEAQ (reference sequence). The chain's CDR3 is CASSLGGQNEQFF. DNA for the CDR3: TGTGCCAGCAGCTTAGGGGGACAGAATGAGCAGTTCTTC.

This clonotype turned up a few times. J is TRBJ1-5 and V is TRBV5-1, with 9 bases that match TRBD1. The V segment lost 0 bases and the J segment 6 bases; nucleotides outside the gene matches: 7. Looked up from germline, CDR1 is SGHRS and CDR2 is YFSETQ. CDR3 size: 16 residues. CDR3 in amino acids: CASSLGGQGFFQPQHF. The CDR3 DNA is TGCGCCAGCAGCTTGGGGGGACAGGGTTTTTTTCAGCCCCAGCATTTT.

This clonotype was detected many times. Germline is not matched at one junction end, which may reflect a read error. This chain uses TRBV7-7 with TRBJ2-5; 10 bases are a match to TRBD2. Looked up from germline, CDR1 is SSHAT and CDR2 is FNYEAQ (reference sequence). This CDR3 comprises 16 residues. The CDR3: CASSTGLAGERETQYF. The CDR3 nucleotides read TGTGCTAGCAGCACAGGCCTAGCGGGAGAGAGAGAGACCCAGTACTTC.

The CDR3: CASTDLGLANTGELFF. CDR3 coding DNA: TGTGCCAGCACCGATTTGGGACTAGCGAACACCGGGGAGCTGTTTTTT. The chain couples TRBV2 to TRBJ2-2, with 8 positions matching TRBD2. This CDR3 has 16 amino acids. J gave up 0 bases and V 7 bases, and 7 bases lay outside the gene matches. In germline, CDR1 is SNHLY, CDR2 FYNNEI. The whole variable domain, filled in from reference TRBV2 and TRBJ2-2, reads EPEVTQTPSHQVTQMGQEVILRCVPISNHLYFYWYRQILGQKVEFLVSFYNNEISEKSEIFDDQFSVERPDGSNFTLKIRSTKLEDSAMYFCASTDLGLANTGELFFGEGSRLTVL.

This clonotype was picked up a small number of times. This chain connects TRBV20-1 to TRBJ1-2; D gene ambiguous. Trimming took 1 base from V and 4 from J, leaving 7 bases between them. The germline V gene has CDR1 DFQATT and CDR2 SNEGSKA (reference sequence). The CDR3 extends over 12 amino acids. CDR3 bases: TGCAGTGCTAGAGGGAACAGCTATGGCTACACCTTC. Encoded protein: CSARGNSYGYTF.

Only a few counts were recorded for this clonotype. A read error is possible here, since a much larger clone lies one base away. This chain's CDR3 is CASSLWQGQEAQYF. In nucleotides, the CDR3 is TGTGCCAGCAGTTTATGGCAGGGGCAAGAGGCCCAGTACTTC. The V and J genes are TRBV27 and TRBJ2-5; D might be TRBD1 (6 bases). Germline CDR1 is MNHEY and CDR2 is SMNVEV (reference sequence). The CDR3 runs to 14 residues.

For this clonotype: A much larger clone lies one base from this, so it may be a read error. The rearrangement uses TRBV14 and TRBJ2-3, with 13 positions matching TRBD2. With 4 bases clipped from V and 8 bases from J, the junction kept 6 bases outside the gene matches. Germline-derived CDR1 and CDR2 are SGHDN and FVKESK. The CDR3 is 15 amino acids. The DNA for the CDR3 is TGTGCCAGCAGCCTCTGGACTAGCGGGGGAGGTACGCAGTATTTT. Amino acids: CASSLWTSGGGTQYF.